This T cell receptor (beta chain) was documented in a study of blood T cell repertoires in COVID-19. Study at large: Sites in the United States, Italy and Spain provided acute and convalescent COVID-19 samples.

The repertoire was sequenced with immunoSEQ multiplex PCR; TCRdb's copy has only in-frame clones and lacks some. The repertoire holds about 200,000 clones, with around 85% as singletons. Seattle patients were enrolled while actively infected and followed longitudinally. Looked up from germline, CDR1 is ENHRY and CDR2 is SYGVKD. The V end was cut by 3 bases, the J end by 1 base, with 15 bases between. The CDR3 extends over 16 amino acids. The sequence was collected from a man in his fifties or sixties with COVID-19, enrolled during active disease. The chain combines TRBV10-3 with TRBJ1-2; D not resolved. Sequencing used peripheral blood. In DNA, the CDR3 is TGTGCCATCAGTGACACACAGTCTCCTGTTAACTATGGCTACACCTTC. It codes for CAISDTQSPVNYGYTF.